This T cell receptor beta chain derives from a study of T cell responses to AZD1222 COVID-19 vaccine. The repertoire was sequenced with immunoSEQ multiplex PCR; TCRdb's copy has only in-frame clones and lacks some. Among 85,000 to 90,000 clones listed, approximately 89% were seen once. The sequence was collected from an adult in good health. Sequencing was performed on peripheral blood, taken on day 0 of AZD1222 vaccination.

In nucleotides, the CDR3 is TGTGCCAGCAGCTCCCAAGGGGACGGCTCTGGAAACACCATATATTTT. Protein sequence: CASSSQGDGSGNTIYF. The chain links TRBV9 to TRBJ1-3; a weak D match, TRBD1 (5 bases). The length of the CDR3 is 16 residues. The germline V gene encodes CDR1 SGDLS and CDR2 YYNGEE. Deletions cut 4 bases from V and 0 bases from J, with 14 bases between.